This entry lists 3 T cell receptor beta chains sequenced from one sample in a study of breast tumors, draining lymph nodes, adjacent tissues. One entry per CDR3 protein, called by TCRdb with MiXCR from the multiplex PCR reads. The sample holds 190,000 or so distinct CDR3 sequences, approximately 31% seen once. The lymph nodes were axillary draining lymph nodes from breast cancer patients. Sequencing input: axillary lymph node tissue. The receptors originated from a female donor with breast cancer. Some clones in this sample may be carry-over from other donors' samples.

In its sample, this clonotype was seen many times. The rearrangement links TRBV11-1 to TRBJ2-2; D not resolved. In germline, CDR1 is SGHAT, CDR2 FQDESV (reference sequence). Trimming pared 4 bases from V and 7 bases from J, leaving 10 bases between. The CDR3 is made up of 13 amino acids. The CDR3 bases are TGTGCCAGCAGCTCCCTATTGGTCGGGGAGCTGTTTTTT. Amino acids: CASSSLLVGELFF.

A note on this clonotype: A junction end diverges from the germline sequence, so it may reflect a read error. The genes are TRBV19 and TRBJ2-1, with 7 positions matching TRBD1. Germline values: CDR1 LNHDA, CDR2 SQIVND (reference sequence). The CDR3 sequence is 15 residues long. CDR3 in amino acids: CASGIVTGLSNEQFF. The CDR3 DNA sequence: TGTGCCAGCGGTATAGTGACAGGGCTGTCCAATGAACAGTTCTTC.

The sample holds many counts of this clonotype. The V gene is TRBV29-1, the J gene TRBJ2-7, with TRBD1 matching over 11 bases. The trim removed 4 bases at V and 3 bases at J, leaving 5 bases unmatched. CDR3 length: 14 amino acids. Germline assignment: CDR1 SQVTM and CDR2 ANQGSEA. This CDR3 is CSVVGTGGNYEQYF. The CDR3, as DNA: TGCAGCGTTGTGGGGACAGGGGGGAACTACGAGCAGTACTTC.